These 12 T cell receptor beta chains came from one sample sequenced in a study of a mutant IDH1 vaccine in newly diagnosed glioma. The method was immunoSEQ multiplex PCR; TCRdb's version includes in-frame clones alone and lacks a portion of them. The profile covers 85,000 to 100,000 clones, with around four fifths appearing a single time and roughly 7% taken by the ten largest. The time point was: baseline, week 1 (first vaccination visit). As to treatment: pre-vaccination baseline after standard-of-care therapy. The sequenced sample was PBMCs, obtained from a glioma patient treated with radiotherapy, temozolomide or both. These TCRs come from a middle-aged man with glioma.

The CDR3 is CASSQRQGNTGELFF. CDR3 bases: TGCGCCAGCAGCCAACGACAGGGGAACACCGGGGAGCTGTTTTTT. The chain couples TRBV4-1 to TRBJ2-2; 7 bases map to TRBD1. Germline assignment: CDR1 MGHRA and CDR2 YSYEKL. With 2 bases clipped from V and 1 base from J, the junction kept 1 base outside the gene matches. The CDR3 contains 15 residues.

This clone was counted between two and nine times. The chain joins TRBV29-1 to TRBJ1-1; D is unclear. The CDR3 length is 12 residues. Looked up from germline, CDR1 is SQVTM and CDR2 is ANQGSEA. V was pared by 7 bases and J by 1 base, with 10 bases between. CDR3 protein: CSGSEGNTEAFF. CDR3 sequence (DNA): TGCAGCGGGTCTGAAGGGAACACTGAAGCTTTCTTT. Together with reference TRBV29-1 and TRBJ1-1, the CDR3 gives the full variable domain: SAVISQKPSRDICQRGTSLTIQCQVDSQVTMMFWYRQQPGQSLTLIATANQGSEATYESGFVIDKFPISRPNLTFSTLTVSNMSPEDSSIYLCSGSEGNTEAFFGQGTRLTVV.

This clone was picked up a small number of times. The same CDR3 can be traced to other DNA sequences in this sample. V gene TRBV6-6 combines with J gene TRBJ1-5, with D unclear. This CDR3 is built from 14 residues. CDR1 and CDR2 (germline): MNHNY, SVGAGI (reference sequence). Trimming left V 2 bases short and J 2 bases short, with 7 bases between. The CDR3 sequence is CASSYLQGNQPQHF. For the CDR3, the DNA is TGTGCCAGCAGTTACCTCCAGGGCAATCAGCCCCAGCATTTT.

J is TRBJ2-7 and V is TRBV18; TRBD1 agrees at 10 bases. J gave up 5 bases and V 3 bases, and 7 bases lay outside the gene matches. CDR3 length equals 15 residues. The V gene's germline CDR1 is KGHSH and CDR2 LQKENI. The CDR3 coding sequence is TGTGCCAGCTCACCGAGGGACAGGGGATCCGACGAGCAGTACTTC. Translation: CASSPRDRGSDEQYF.

This chain links TRBV29-1 with TRBJ2-1; a weak D match, TRBD2 (6 bases). Trimming cost V 4 bases and J 9 bases, with 19 bases left between them. This CDR3 is built from 14 residues. Germline V gives CDR1 SQVTM, CDR2 ANQGSEA. The DNA of the CDR3 is TGCAGCGTTGTAGCGGACCCAAGAAAAGGTGAGCAGTTCTTC. Its protein product is CSVVADPRKGEQFF.

This chain connects TRBV18 to TRBJ2-1; TRBD2 is a possible D gene (6 bases). The CDR3 contains 13 residues. CDR1 and CDR2 from the germline V gene are KGHSH and LQKENI. Deletions cut 3 bases from V and 9 bases from J, with 12 bases between. CDR3 coding DNA: TGTGCCAGCTCACCCTACCAGGGAGGTGAGCAGTTCTTC. Translating it yields CASSPYQGGEQFF.

V usage is TRBV4-3 and J usage is TRBJ2-7; 7 bases are a match to TRBD1. The CDR3 totals 14 residues. Germline CDR1 LGHNA, CDR2 YSLEER. J gave up 2 bases and V 1 base, and 2 bases lay outside the gene matches. This chain's CDR3 is CASSQVTGPYEQYF. The CDR3 DNA is TGCGCCAGCAGCCAAGTGACAGGGCCCTACGAGCAGTACTTC.

V and J are TRBV20-1 and TRBJ2-5; D not certain. The germline CDR1 and CDR2 sequences are DFQATT and SNEGSKA (reference sequence). This CDR3 has 10 amino acids. The V gene lost 6 bases and the J gene lost 6 bases, with 8 bases spanning the gap. The CDR3 here is CSAREQTQYF. CDR3 coding DNA: TGCAGTGCAAGGGAACAGACCCAGTACTTC.

This chain uses TRBV19 with TRBJ2-7; maybe TRBD2 (7 bases). The CDR3 totals 15 residues. The germline gives CDR1 LNHDA, CDR2 SQIVND (reference sequence). The V end lost 2 bases, the J end lost 1 base, and 12 bases lay between the germline ends. CDR3 sequence reads: CASSIRGGTSYEQYF. The CDR3 DNA is TGTGCCAGTAGTATAAGGGGGGGGACGTCCTACGAGCAGTACTTC.

This chain's CDR3 is CAWSVGDGGLETQYF. DNA of the CDR3: TGTGCCTGGAGTGTAGGGGACGGTGGGTTAGAGACCCAGTACTTC. The rearrangement links TRBV30 to TRBJ2-5, with D perhaps assigned TRBD1 or TRBD2 (5 bases each). Germline CDR1 is GTSNPN and CDR2 is SVGIG (reference sequence). This CDR3 spans 15 amino acids. V was clipped by 0 bases and J by 4 bases, with 15 bases between them.

The rearrangement uses TRBV18 and TRBJ2-1; tentatively, D is TRBD2 (5 bases). The germline CDR1 and CDR2 sequences are KGHSH and LQKENI. The V and J ends lost 6 bases and 0 bases respectively, with 12 bases between them. The CDR3 is made up of 15 amino acids. CDR3 nucleotides: TGTGCCAGCTCGGGGAGCGGCAGCTCCTACAATGAGCAGTTCTTC. Encoded protein: CASSGSGSSYNEQFF.

V usage is TRBV28 and J usage is TRBJ2-7, with 9 bases matching TRBD2. With V trimmed by 5 bases and J by 0 bases, 5 bases remained unmatched. There are 15 residues in the CDR3. Germline lookup yields CDR1 MDHEN and CDR2 SYDVKM. The CDR3 region has the DNA TGTGCCAGCAGTCCGACTAGCGGAAGCTCCTACGAGCAGTACTTC. This sequence encodes CASSPTSGSSYEQYF.